This T cell receptor beta chain was profiled in a study of low-dose radiotherapy and immunotherapy resistance in tumors. TRAV- and TRBV-specific primers, spanning alpha and beta chains, primed first-strand cDNA. The authors amplified TCRs for approximately 18 PCR cycles with a constant-region primer and a V-primer adapter. TCRdb reprocessed the reads with MiXCR, giving one entry per CDR3 protein. The data contain about 58,000 distinct CDR3 sequences, less than 30% of them singletons. Time point indicated: after trial treatment. The treatment is: LDRT plus nivolumab, ipilimumab, low-dose cyclophosphamide and aspirin (RACIN trial). Treatment of the donors consisted of nivolumab and ipilimumab (plus aspirin, low-dose cyclophosphamide and low-dose radiotherapy). From germline, CDR1 is MGHRA and CDR2 YSYEKL. The CDR3 totals 15 residues. With V trimmed by 4 bases and J by 4 bases, 6 bases remained unmatched.

This clonotype has only a few counts. The gene calls are TRBV4-1 and TRBJ1-2; 10 bases match TRBD1. The sample was PBMCs, taken after low-dose radiotherapy plus immunotherapy. The receptor was derived from a male donor with prostate cancer. The CDR3 region is CASSPRDRGIYGYTF. CDR3 in DNA: TGCGCCAGCAGCCCCCGGGACAGGGGCATCTATGGCTACACCTTC.